The T cell receptor (beta chain) described here comes from a study of blood T cell repertoires in COVID-19. About the study: Some COVID-19 samples were acute and others convalescent; all came from the United States, Italy and Spain. From T cells, B-cell-depleted T cells, or PBMCs came the material, which was cDNA or gDNA.

In the original workflow: How many nucleated cells were present was estimated from reference gene primer amplification. Profiled with immunoSEQ multiplex PCR; TCRdb holds only in-frame clones, not every one. D and trimming come from the DNA, and the V and J calls and clone size come from that table. In the table there are around 94,000 clones, approximately 78% of which are singletons. V lost 0 bases and J 5 bases, leaving 8 bases between the germline ends. The CDR3 has 15 residues. Germline values: CDR1 MNHEY, CDR2 SVGAGI. The TCR sequence derives from a man aged 55 to 69 with active or convalescent COVID-19. Sequenced material: peripheral blood. V is TRBV6-5 and J is TRBJ1-6; no definite D call. CDR3 residues: CASSYSGRDNSPLHF. For the CDR3, the DNA is TGTGCCAGCAGTTACTCGGGCAGAGATAATTCACCCCTCCACTTT.